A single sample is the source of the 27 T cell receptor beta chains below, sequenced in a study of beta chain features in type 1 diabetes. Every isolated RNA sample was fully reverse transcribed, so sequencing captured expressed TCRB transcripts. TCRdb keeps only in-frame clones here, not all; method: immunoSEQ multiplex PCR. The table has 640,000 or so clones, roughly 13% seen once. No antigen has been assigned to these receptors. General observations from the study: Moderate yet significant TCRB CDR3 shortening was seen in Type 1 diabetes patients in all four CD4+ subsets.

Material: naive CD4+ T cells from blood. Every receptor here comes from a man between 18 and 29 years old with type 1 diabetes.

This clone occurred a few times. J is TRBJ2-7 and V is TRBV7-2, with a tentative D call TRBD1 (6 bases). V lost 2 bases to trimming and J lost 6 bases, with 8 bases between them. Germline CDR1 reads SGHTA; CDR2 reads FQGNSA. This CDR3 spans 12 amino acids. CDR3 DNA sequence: TGTGCCAGCAGCTTAAGGGGGAGCGAGCAGTACTTC. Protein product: CASSLRGSEQYF.

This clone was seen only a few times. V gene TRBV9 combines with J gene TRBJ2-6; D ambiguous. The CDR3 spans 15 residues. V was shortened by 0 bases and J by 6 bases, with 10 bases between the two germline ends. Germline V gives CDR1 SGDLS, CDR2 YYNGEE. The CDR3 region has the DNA TGTGCCAGCAGCGTAGGCATAGTAGCGGCCAACGTCCTGACTTTC. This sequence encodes CASSVGIVAANVLTF.

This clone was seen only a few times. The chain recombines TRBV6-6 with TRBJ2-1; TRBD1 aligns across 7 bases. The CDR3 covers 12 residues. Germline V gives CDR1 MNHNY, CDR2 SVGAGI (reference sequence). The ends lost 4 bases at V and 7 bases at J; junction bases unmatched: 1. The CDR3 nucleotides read TGTGCCAGCAGTTCGACAGGGAATGAGCAGTTCTTC. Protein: CASSSTGNEQFF.

As DNA, the CDR3 is TGTGCCAGCAGCCCTGGGACAGGGGGAAATGAAAAACTGTTTTTT. Translated, it gives CASSPGTGGNEKLFF. The rearrangement uses TRBV4-2 and TRBJ1-4, with 11 bases that match TRBD1. Germline V gene sequence: CDR1 LGHNA, CDR2 YNFKEQ. This CDR3 has 15 residues. The V and J ends lost 4 bases and 5 bases, in that order; junction bases with no gene match: 3.

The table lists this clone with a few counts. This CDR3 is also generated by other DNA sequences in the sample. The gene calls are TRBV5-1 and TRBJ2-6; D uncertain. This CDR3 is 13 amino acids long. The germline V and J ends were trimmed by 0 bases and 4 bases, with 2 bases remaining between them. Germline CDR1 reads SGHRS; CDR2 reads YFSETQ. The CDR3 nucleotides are TGCGCCAGCAGCTTGGCGGGGGCCAACGTCCTGACTTTC. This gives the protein CASSLAGANVLTF.

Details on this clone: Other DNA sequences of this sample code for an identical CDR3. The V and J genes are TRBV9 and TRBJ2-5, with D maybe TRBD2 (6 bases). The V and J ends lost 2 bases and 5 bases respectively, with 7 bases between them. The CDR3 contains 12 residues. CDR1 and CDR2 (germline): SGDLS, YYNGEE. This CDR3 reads CASSVGGETQYF. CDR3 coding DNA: TGTGCCAGCAGCGTTGGGGGGGAGACCCAGTACTTC.

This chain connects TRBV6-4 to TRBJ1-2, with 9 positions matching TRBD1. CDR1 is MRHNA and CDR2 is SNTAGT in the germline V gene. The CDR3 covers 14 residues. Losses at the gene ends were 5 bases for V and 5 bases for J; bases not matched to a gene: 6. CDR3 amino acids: CASSPGQGIYGYTF. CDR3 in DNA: TGTGCCAGCAGTCCGGGACAGGGCATATATGGCTACACCTTC.

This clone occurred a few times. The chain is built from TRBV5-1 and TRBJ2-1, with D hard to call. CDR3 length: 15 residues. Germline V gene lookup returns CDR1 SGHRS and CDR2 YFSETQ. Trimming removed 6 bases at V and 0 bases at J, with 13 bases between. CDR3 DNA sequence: TGCGCCAGCACCCGGCTGGGAAGCTCCTACAATGAGCAGTTCTTC. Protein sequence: CASTRLGSSYNEQFF.

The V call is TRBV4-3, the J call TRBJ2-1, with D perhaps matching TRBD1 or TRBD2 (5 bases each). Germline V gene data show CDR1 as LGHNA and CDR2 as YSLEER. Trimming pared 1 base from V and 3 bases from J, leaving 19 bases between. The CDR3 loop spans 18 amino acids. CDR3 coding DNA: TGCGCCAGCAGCCAAGGGGCAGGGACGACGTGGAACTACAATGAGCAGTTCTTC. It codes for CASSQGAGTTWNYNEQFF.

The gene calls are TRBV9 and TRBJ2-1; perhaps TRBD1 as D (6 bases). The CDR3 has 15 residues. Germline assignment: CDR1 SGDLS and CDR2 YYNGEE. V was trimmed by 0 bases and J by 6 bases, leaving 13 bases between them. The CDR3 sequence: CASSVAGTNFNEQFF. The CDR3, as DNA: TGTGCCAGCAGCGTAGCAGGGACAAACTTCAATGAGCAGTTCTTC. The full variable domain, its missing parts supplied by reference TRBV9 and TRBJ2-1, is DSGVTQTPKHLITATGQRVTLRCSPRSGDLSVYWYQQSLDQGLQFLIQYYNGEERAKGNILERFSAQQFPDLHSELNLSSLELGDSALYFCASSVAGTNFNEQFFGPGTRLTVL.

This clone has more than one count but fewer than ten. This CDR3 is CASSLGGTPYTGELFF. DNA for the CDR3: TGCGCCAGCAGCCTCGGTGGGACACCTTACACCGGGGAGCTGTTTTTT. The rearrangement uses TRBV5-1 and TRBJ2-2, with D possibly matching TRBD1 (6 bases). Germline CDR1 is SGHRS and CDR2 is YFSETQ. The CDR3 runs 16 residues. Between the trimmed V and J ends, which lost 4 bases and 3 bases, there was a span of 16 bases. Based on the CDR3 plus reference TRBV5-1 and TRBJ2-2, the full variable domain is KAGVTQTPRYLIKTRGQQVTLSCSPISGHRSVSWYQQTPGQGLQFLFEYFSETQRNKGNFPGRFSGRQFSNSRSEMNVSTLELGDSALYLCASSLGGTPYTGELFFGEGSRLTVL.

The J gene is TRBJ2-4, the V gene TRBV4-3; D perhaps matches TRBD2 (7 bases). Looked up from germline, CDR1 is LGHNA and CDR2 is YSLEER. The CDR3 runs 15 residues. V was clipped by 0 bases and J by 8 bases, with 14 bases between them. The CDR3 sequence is CASSQEKGGIDIQYF. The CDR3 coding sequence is TGCGCCAGCAGCCAAGAAAAGGGGGGGATTGACATTCAGTACTTC.

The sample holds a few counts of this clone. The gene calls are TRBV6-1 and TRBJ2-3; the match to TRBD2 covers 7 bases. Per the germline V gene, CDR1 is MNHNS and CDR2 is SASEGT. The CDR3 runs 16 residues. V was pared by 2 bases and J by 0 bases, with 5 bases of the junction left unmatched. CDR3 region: CASSERPAGSTDTQYF. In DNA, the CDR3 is TGTGCCAGCAGTGAACGACCAGCGGGGAGCACAGATACGCAGTATTTT.

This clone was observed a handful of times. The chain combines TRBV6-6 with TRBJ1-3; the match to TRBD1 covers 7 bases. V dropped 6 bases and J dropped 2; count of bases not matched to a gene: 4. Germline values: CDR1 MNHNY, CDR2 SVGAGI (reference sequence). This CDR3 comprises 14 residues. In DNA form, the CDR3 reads TGTGCCAGCAGGATACAGGGGACTGGAAACACCATATATTTT. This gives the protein CASRIQGTGNTIYF.

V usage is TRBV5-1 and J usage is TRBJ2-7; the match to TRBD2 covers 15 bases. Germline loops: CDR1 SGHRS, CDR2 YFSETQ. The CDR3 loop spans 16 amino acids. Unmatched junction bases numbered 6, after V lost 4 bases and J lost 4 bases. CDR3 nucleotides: TGCGCCAGCAGCCCCGGGACTAGCGGGGGGCTTTACGAGCAGTACTTC. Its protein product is CASSPGTSGGLYEQYF.

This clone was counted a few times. CDR3 DNA: TGTGCCAGCTCGGGACTAGCGGTCTACAATGAGCAGTTCTTC. It yields the protein CASSGLAVYNEQFF. J is TRBJ2-1 and V is TRBV18, with 11 bases lining up with TRBD2. This CDR3 spans 14 amino acids. Per the germline V gene, CDR1 is KGHSH and CDR2 is LQKENI. J was trimmed by 3 bases and V by 6 bases; bases with no gene match: 1.

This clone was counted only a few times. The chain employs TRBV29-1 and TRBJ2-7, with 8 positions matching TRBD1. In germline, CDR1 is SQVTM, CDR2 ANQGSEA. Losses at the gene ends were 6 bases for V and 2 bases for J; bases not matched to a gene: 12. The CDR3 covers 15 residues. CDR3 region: CSVSRGPGGTYEQYF. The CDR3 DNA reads TGCAGCGTCTCAAGAGGGCCAGGGGGCACCTACGAGCAGTACTTC.

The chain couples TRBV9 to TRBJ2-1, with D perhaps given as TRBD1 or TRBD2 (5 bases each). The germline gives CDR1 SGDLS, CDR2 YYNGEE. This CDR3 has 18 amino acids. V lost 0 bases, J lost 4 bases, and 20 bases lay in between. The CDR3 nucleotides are TGTGCCAGCAGCGTAGTCGGTTCGGGGCTTCTCGAATACAATGAGCAGTTCTTC. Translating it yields CASSVVGSGLLEYNEQFF.

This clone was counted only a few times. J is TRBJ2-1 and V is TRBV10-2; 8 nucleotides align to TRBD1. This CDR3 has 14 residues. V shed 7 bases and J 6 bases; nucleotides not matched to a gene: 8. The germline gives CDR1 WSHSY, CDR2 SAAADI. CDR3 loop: CASILQGAGNEQFF. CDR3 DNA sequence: TGCGCCAGCATCCTGCAGGGGGCAGGCAATGAGCAGTTCTTC.

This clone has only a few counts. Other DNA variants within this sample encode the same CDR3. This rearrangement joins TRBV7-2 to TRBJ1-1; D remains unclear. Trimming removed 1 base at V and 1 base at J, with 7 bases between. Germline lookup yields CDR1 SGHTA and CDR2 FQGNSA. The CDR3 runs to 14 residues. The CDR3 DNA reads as TGTGCCAGCAGCTTAGGCCGGTCGAACACTGAAGCTTTCTTT. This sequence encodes CASSLGRSNTEAFF.

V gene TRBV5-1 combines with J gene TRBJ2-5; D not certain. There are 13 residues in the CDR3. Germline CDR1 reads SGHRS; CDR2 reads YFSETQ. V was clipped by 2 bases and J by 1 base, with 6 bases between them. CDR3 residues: CASSLLTQETQYF. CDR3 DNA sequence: TGCGCCAGCAGCTTATTGACCCAAGAGACCCAGTACTTC. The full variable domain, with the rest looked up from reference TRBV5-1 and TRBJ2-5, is KAGVTQTPRYLIKTRGQQVTLSCSPISGHRSVSWYQQTPGQGLQFLFEYFSETQRNKGNFPGRFSGRQFSNSRSEMNVSTLELGDSALYLCASSLLTQETQYFGPGTRLLVL.

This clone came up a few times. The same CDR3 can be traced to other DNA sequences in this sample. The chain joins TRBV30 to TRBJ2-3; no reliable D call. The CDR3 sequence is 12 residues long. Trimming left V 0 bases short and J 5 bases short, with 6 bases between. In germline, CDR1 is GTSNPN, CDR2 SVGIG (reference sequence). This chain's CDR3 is CAWSVTGDTQYF. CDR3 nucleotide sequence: TGTGCCTGGAGTGTGACTGGAGATACGCAGTATTTT.

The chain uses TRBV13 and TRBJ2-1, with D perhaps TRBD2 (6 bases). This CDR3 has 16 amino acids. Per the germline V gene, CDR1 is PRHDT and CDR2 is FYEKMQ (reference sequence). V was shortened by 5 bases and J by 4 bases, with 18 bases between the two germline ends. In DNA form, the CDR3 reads TGTGCCAGCAGCCCGACGGGACTGCGGTCTTACAATGAGCAGTTCTTC. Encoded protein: CASSPTGLRSYNEQFF.

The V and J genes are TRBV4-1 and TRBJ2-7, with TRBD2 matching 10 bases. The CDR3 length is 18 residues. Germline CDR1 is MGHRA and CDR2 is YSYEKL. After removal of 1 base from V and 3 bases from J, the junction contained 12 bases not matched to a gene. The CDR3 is CASSQGQLAGPPLYEQYF. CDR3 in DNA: TGCGCCAGCAGCCAAGGACAACTAGCGGGACCTCCCCTCTACGAGCAGTACTTC.

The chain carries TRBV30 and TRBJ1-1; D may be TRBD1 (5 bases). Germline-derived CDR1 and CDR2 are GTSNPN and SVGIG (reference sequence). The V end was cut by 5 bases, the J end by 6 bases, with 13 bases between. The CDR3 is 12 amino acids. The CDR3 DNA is TGTGCCTGGGGTCGGGAGGGGTCTGAAGCTTTCTTT. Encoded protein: CAWGREGSEAFF. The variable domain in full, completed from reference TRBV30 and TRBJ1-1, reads SQTIHQWPATLVQPVGSPLSLECTVEGTSNPNLYWYRQAAGRGLQLLFYSVGIGQISSEVPQNLSASRPQDRQFILSSKKLLLSDSGFYLCAWGREGSEAFFGQGTRLTVV.

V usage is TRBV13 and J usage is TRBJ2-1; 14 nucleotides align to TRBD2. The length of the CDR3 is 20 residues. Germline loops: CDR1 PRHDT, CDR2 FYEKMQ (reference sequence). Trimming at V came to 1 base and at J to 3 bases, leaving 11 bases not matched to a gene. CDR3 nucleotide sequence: TGTGCCAGCAGCTTAGTCGGACTAGCGGGAGGAGTAAACTACTACAATGAGCAGTTCTTC. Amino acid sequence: CASSLVGLAGGVNYYNEQFF.

CDR3 amino acids: CASSLSTTEEYF. CDR3 DNA: TGTGCCAGCAGCCTCTCCACCACGGAAGAGTACTTC. V is TRBV7-9 and J is TRBJ2-7, with D unclear. V lost 5 bases, J lost 11 bases, and 16 bases lay in between. This CDR3 contains 12 residues. CDR1 is SEHNR, CDR2 FQNEAQ, per germline (reference sequence).